Included here is one T cell receptor (beta chain) sequence, with context. Its cognate antigen is unknown. TCR beta CDR3 regions were amplified from RNA transcripts. The HTBI set primed first-round TCR CDR3 RT-PCR. MiXCR, applied by TCRdb to the multiplex PCR reads, yields one record per CDR3 protein. This table has 370,000 or so distinct CDR3 sequences, about 13% appearing once. The CDR3 length is 14 residues. V lost 3 bases, J lost 8 bases, and 14 bases lay in between. Germline assignment: CDR1 SGDLS and CDR2 YYNGEE. The data are from a study of T cells in Graves' hyperthyroidism and ophthalmopathy. The study's findings and limits: Ophthalmopathy and stable hyperthyroidism were told apart by a 13 V-J model. Progression to ophthalmopathy was predicted a median of 6.5 months early.

Blood dates from first hyperthyroidism diagnosis, before any ophthalmopathy symptoms. Sequences were obtained from blood. The chain couples TRBV9 to TRBJ1-4; a weak D match, TRBD1 (5 bases). The receptor was derived from a young man with Graves' hyperthyroidism that later progressed to Graves' ophthalmopathy. Written as DNA, the CDR3 is TGTGCCAGCAGCGGGGGGGTTAATGAAGAAAAACTGTTTTTT. As protein: CASSGGVNEEKLFF.